Listed below are T cell receptor beta chains from one sample, sequenced in a study of identical twins. TCRdb redid the calling of the 5' RACE reads with MiXCR, one entry per CDR3 protein. The table has some 440,000 distinct CDR3 sequences, approximately 25% seen once. These data are also associated with another study on T cells expressing NK-cell markers.

The sequencing sample was made of CD4+ T cells sorted from blood. The receptors come from a woman aged 18-30 years in good health. Both conserved end residues are part of each CDR3. Each record gives: clone size, D gene, J gene, V gene, CDR3 DNA, CDR3 protein. A D gene is named only where the DNA matches it firmly. Expanded clones are given a class, and other clones once, few, many or no size at all.

abundance: few
d_gene: NA
j_gene: TRBJ2-5
v_gene: TRBV6-2/TRBV6-3
CDR3nt: TGTGCCAGCAGTTACGGGACTCGAGCGAAGACCCAGTACTTC
CDR3aa: CASSYGTRAKTQYF

abundance: few
d_gene: NA
j_gene: TRBJ1-5
v_gene: TRBV18
CDR3nt: TGTGCCAGCTCACCAAGGAGCGATCAGCCCCAGCATTTT
CDR3aa: CASSPRSDQPQHF

abundance: once
d_gene: TRBD2
j_gene: TRBJ2-1
v_gene: TRBV20-1
CDR3nt: TGCAGTGCTTATGGACTAGCGGGATCTGAGTCCAACAATGAGCAGTTCTTC
CDR3aa: CSAYGLAGSESNNEQFF

abundance: NA
d_gene: NA
j_gene: TRBJ1-5
v_gene: TRBV29-1
CDR3nt: TGCAGCGTTGGGATCGACAATCAGCCCCAGCATTTT
CDR3aa: CSVGIDNQPQHF

abundance: NA
d_gene: TRBD2
j_gene: TRBJ2-1
v_gene: TRBV5-1
CDR3nt: TGCGCCAGCAGCTTACTAGCGGGGGGACTTAACAATGAGCAGTTCTTC
CDR3aa: CASSLLAGGLNNEQFF

abundance: few
d_gene: NA
j_gene: TRBJ2-3
v_gene: TRBV5-1
CDR3nt: TGCGCCAGCAGCCTCCGGGCCGGAATGGGAGATACGCAGTATTTT
CDR3aa: CASSLRAGMGDTQYF

abundance: few
d_gene: NA
j_gene: TRBJ2-3
v_gene: TRBV5-1
CDR3nt: TGCGCCAGCAGCTCCGGTAGGGTGTCGAGAGGTCGGCCAGATACGCAGTATTTT
CDR3aa: CASSSGRVSRGRPDTQYF

abundance: NA
d_gene: NA
j_gene: TRBJ2-3
v_gene: TRBV10-1
CDR3nt: TGCGCCAGCAGTCCAACTCAAGGGTACACAGATACGCAGTATTTT
CDR3aa: CASSPTQGYTDTQYF

abundance: NA
d_gene: NA
j_gene: TRBJ2-4
v_gene: TRBV20-1
CDR3nt: TGCAGTGCTAGGGCTAGCTCCTCTAACATTCAGTACTTC
CDR3aa: CSARASSSNIQYF

abundance: NA
d_gene: NA
j_gene: TRBJ2-1
v_gene: TRBV11-3
CDR3nt: TGTGCCAGCAGCCCCCGGGGACGGCGAGAATACAATGAGCAGTTCTTC
CDR3aa: CASSPRGRREYNEQFF

abundance: few
d_gene: TRBD2
j_gene: TRBJ2-1
v_gene: TRBV10-3
CDR3nt: TGTGCCATCAGTGAGTCGGGGGGGAATGAGCAGTTCTTC
CDR3aa: CAISESGGNEQFF

abundance: NA
d_gene: TRBD2
j_gene: TRBJ2-5
v_gene: TRBV12-3/TRBV12-4
CDR3nt: TGTGCCAGCACGACCGGAGCGGGGGGCGGAGAGACCCAGTACTTC
CDR3aa: CASTTGAGGGETQYF

abundance: NA
d_gene: NA
j_gene: TRBJ2-5
v_gene: TRBV6-5
CDR3nt: TGTGCCAGCAGTTACTCGTTCCTTCGGGGCCAAGAGACCCAGTACTTC
CDR3aa: CASSYSFLRGQETQYF

abundance: NA
d_gene: NA
j_gene: TRBJ2-1
v_gene: TRBV5-8
CDR3nt: TGTGCCAGCAGTTGGGACACCCGGGAGCAGTTCTTC
CDR3aa: CASSWDTREQFF

abundance: few
d_gene: NA
j_gene: TRBJ1-1
v_gene: TRBV20-1
CDR3nt: TGCAGTGCTAGAGACCAGAACACTGAAGCTTTCTTT
CDR3aa: CSARDQNTEAFF

abundance: few
d_gene: TRBD2
j_gene: TRBJ2-5
v_gene: TRBV10-3
CDR3nt: TGTGCCATCAGCGAGCGGGAGGGCCAGGAGACCCAGTACTTC
CDR3aa: CAISEREGQETQYF

abundance: NA
d_gene: NA
j_gene: TRBJ2-5
v_gene: TRBV6-5
CDR3nt: TGTGCCAGCAAGTTACAGAGAGAAGAGACCCAGTACTTC
CDR3aa: CASKLQREETQYF

abundance: NA
d_gene: NA
j_gene: TRBJ2-7
v_gene: TRBV6-5
CDR3nt: TGTGCCAGCAGTTACTCGACCGGACAGCGCATTGAAGACTTC
CDR3aa: CASSYSTGQRIEDF

abundance: NA
d_gene: NA
j_gene: TRBJ2-1
v_gene: TRBV7-2
CDR3nt: TGTGCCAGCAGCTCCTATGGTGGGGGGAATGAGCAGTTCTTC
CDR3aa: CASSSYGGGNEQFF

abundance: NA
d_gene: TRBD1
j_gene: TRBJ1-1
v_gene: TRBV4-3
CDR3nt: TGCGCCAGCAGCCTAGATACAGGGGGGGTCACTGAAGCTTTCTTT
CDR3aa: CASSLDTGGVTEAFF

abundance: many
d_gene: NA
j_gene: TRBJ2-1
v_gene: TRBV6-2/TRBV6-3
CDR3nt: TGTGCCAGCAGCCCACCCGAGCCCGAGCAGTTCTTC
CDR3aa: CASSPPEPEQFF

abundance: NA
d_gene: TRBD2
j_gene: TRBJ2-1
v_gene: TRBV7-2
CDR3nt: TGTGCCAGCAGCACGGGGACTAGCGTGAAGAATGAGCAGTTCTTC
CDR3aa: CASSTGTSVKNEQFF

abundance: few
d_gene: NA
j_gene: TRBJ2-1
v_gene: TRBV3-1
CDR3nt: TGTGCCAGCAGCCGGCAAGGGGGGGCCCGGTACAATGAGCAGTTCTTC
CDR3aa: CASSRQGGARYNEQFF

abundance: many
d_gene: NA
j_gene: TRBJ2-7
v_gene: TRBV20-1
CDR3nt: TGCAGTGCTAGATGGGTCGGGGGTGTCTACGAGCAGTACTTC
CDR3aa: CSARWVGGVYEQYF

abundance: few
d_gene: NA
j_gene: TRBJ2-7
v_gene: TRBV7-2
CDR3nt: TGTGCCAGCAGCTCCCCTGTTGGTAGCGGAATCTACGAGCAGTACTTC
CDR3aa: CASSSPVGSGIYEQYF

abundance: few
d_gene: NA
j_gene: TRBJ2-7
v_gene: TRBV12-3/TRBV12-4
CDR3nt: TGTGCCAGCAGTCTATTCAGGTTAAGGGCCTACGAGCAGTACTTC
CDR3aa: CASSLFRLRAYEQYF

abundance: few
d_gene: NA
j_gene: TRBJ1-2
v_gene: TRBV6-1
CDR3nt: TGTGCCAGCAGCCCCTGGGGGGCCGACCACTATGGCTACACCTTC
CDR3aa: CASSPWGADHYGYTF

abundance: many
d_gene: TRBD1
j_gene: TRBJ2-7
v_gene: TRBV5-1
CDR3nt: TGCGCCAGCAGCTTTGGGACAGGGGCCTACGAGCAGTACTTC
CDR3aa: CASSFGTGAYEQYF

abundance: few
d_gene: TRBD1
j_gene: TRBJ2-1
v_gene: TRBV7-2
CDR3nt: TGTGCCAGCAGCTTAAGGACAGGGTTTACGTTCTTC
CDR3aa: CASSLRTGFTFF

abundance: many
d_gene: TRBD2
j_gene: TRBJ2-7
v_gene: TRBV12-3/TRBV12-4
CDR3nt: TGTGCCAGCAGTTTGAGCGGGGGAGCCTACGAGCAGTACTTC
CDR3aa: CASSLSGGAYEQYF

abundance: NA
d_gene: TRBD2
j_gene: TRBJ2-3
v_gene: TRBV2
CDR3nt: TGTGCCAGCAGCAGGACTAGTAGGATGGATACGCAGTATTTT
CDR3aa: CASSRTSRMDTQYF

abundance: NA
d_gene: TRBD1
j_gene: TRBJ2-4
v_gene: TRBV6-5
CDR3nt: TGTGCCAGCAGTTCACAGGGGATGGCCAAAAACATTCAGTACTTC
CDR3aa: CASSSQGMAKNIQYF

abundance: NA
d_gene: TRBD2
j_gene: TRBJ2-3
v_gene: TRBV9
CDR3nt: TGTGCCAGCAGCGTACTAGCGGGGGTCTCGGATACGCAGTATTTT
CDR3aa: CASSVLAGVSDTQYF

abundance: NA
d_gene: TRBD1
j_gene: TRBJ2-2
v_gene: TRBV19
CDR3nt: TGTGCCAGTAGAAATTCGGACAGGGGTGCCGGGGAGCTGTTTTTT
CDR3aa: CASRNSDRGAGELFF

abundance: few
d_gene: TRBD1
j_gene: TRBJ2-7
v_gene: TRBV20-1
CDR3nt: TGCAGTGCTACCCGGACAGGGAGGAACGAGCAGTACTTC
CDR3aa: CSATRTGRNEQYF

abundance: NA
d_gene: NA
j_gene: TRBJ2-3
v_gene: TRBV4-3
CDR3nt: TGCGCCAGCAGCCAAGAGGGGAACACTCGCACAGATACGCAGTATTTT
CDR3aa: CASSQEGNTRTDTQYF

abundance: few
d_gene: NA
j_gene: TRBJ2-3
v_gene: TRBV10-3
CDR3nt: TGTGCCATCAGAACCCCCCAGGGGGGGAATACGCAGTATTTT
CDR3aa: CAIRTPQGGNTQYF

abundance: NA
d_gene: NA
j_gene: TRBJ2-7
v_gene: TRBV20-1
CDR3nt: TGCAGCGCCACGACCCCCTCCTACGAGCAGTACTTC
CDR3aa: CSATTPSYEQYF

abundance: NA
d_gene: NA
j_gene: TRBJ1-1
v_gene: TRBV25-1
CDR3nt: TGTGCCAGCCCCCACGGGAACGGGAACACTGAAGCTTTCTTT
CDR3aa: CASPHGNGNTEAFF

abundance: few
d_gene: NA
j_gene: TRBJ2-7
v_gene: TRBV21-1
CDR3nt: TGTGCCAGCAGCAATTGGGCGGTCGAGGAGCAGTACTTC
CDR3aa: CASSNWAVEEQYF

abundance: many
d_gene: TRBD1
j_gene: TRBJ2-7
v_gene: TRBV6-1
CDR3nt: TGTGCCAGCAGTATGGACAGGGGGAGAGGTTACGAGCAGTACTTC
CDR3aa: CASSMDRGRGYEQYF

abundance: NA
d_gene: TRBD1
j_gene: TRBJ2-1
v_gene: TRBV5-6
CDR3nt: TGTGCCAGCAGCTTGTTCGCTGGGACAGGTCAATACAATGAGCAGTTCTTC
CDR3aa: CASSLFAGTGQYNEQFF

abundance: NA
d_gene: TRBD2
j_gene: TRBJ2-1
v_gene: TRBV12-3/TRBV12-4
CDR3nt: TGTGCCAGCAGTTTAACATTCCAGCGGGGGGATGAGCAGTTCTTC
CDR3aa: CASSLTFQRGDEQFF

abundance: NA
d_gene: TRBD2
j_gene: TRBJ2-3
v_gene: TRBV6-1
CDR3nt: TGTGCCAGCTCAGCGGGAGGACAGGTAGTTCTGAATACGCAGTATTTT
CDR3aa: CASSAGGQVVLNTQYF

abundance: few
d_gene: TRBD2
j_gene: TRBJ2-1
v_gene: TRBV7-8
CDR3nt: TGTGCCACCCTAGCGGGGTACAATGAGCAGTTCTTC
CDR3aa: CATLAGYNEQFF

abundance: few
d_gene: TRBD2
j_gene: TRBJ2-1
v_gene: TRBV3-1
CDR3nt: TGTGCCAGCAGCTCGGGGGGGACAACCTACAATGAGCAGTTCTTC
CDR3aa: CASSSGGTTYNEQFF

abundance: NA
d_gene: NA
j_gene: TRBJ1-1
v_gene: TRBV20-1
CDR3nt: TGCAGTGCTCCCGTCATAGGCACCACTGAAGCTTTCTTT
CDR3aa: CSAPVIGTTEAFF

abundance: NA
d_gene: TRBD2
j_gene: TRBJ2-1
v_gene: TRBV5-1
CDR3nt: TGCGCCAGCAGGCCGGAACTAGCGGGAGGGGACAATGAGCAGTTCTTC
CDR3aa: CASRPELAGGDNEQFF

abundance: NA
d_gene: TRBD2
j_gene: TRBJ2-3
v_gene: TRBV5-1
CDR3nt: TGCGCCAGCAGCTTGGTGGCCGGGGGGGATACGCAGTATTTT
CDR3aa: CASSLVAGGDTQYF

abundance: few
d_gene: NA
j_gene: TRBJ2-2
v_gene: TRBV10-2
CDR3nt: TGCGCCAGCAGTGAAACTGGGCGGGAGCTGTTTTTT
CDR3aa: CASSETGRELFF

abundance: few
d_gene: TRBD1
j_gene: TRBJ1-5
v_gene: TRBV4-1
CDR3nt: TGCGCCAGCAGCCAGACAGGGATCAATCAGCCCCAGCATTTT
CDR3aa: CASSQTGINQPQHF

abundance: NA
d_gene: NA
j_gene: TRBJ2-4
v_gene: TRBV20-1
CDR3nt: TGCAGTGCCCCAGGGCCAGCCAAAAACATTCAGTACTTC
CDR3aa: CSAPGPAKNIQYF

abundance: NA
d_gene: TRBD1
j_gene: TRBJ2-4
v_gene: TRBV30
CDR3nt: TGTGCCTGGGGACAGGGGGCTGGTAACATTCAGTACTTC
CDR3aa: CAWGQGAGNIQYF